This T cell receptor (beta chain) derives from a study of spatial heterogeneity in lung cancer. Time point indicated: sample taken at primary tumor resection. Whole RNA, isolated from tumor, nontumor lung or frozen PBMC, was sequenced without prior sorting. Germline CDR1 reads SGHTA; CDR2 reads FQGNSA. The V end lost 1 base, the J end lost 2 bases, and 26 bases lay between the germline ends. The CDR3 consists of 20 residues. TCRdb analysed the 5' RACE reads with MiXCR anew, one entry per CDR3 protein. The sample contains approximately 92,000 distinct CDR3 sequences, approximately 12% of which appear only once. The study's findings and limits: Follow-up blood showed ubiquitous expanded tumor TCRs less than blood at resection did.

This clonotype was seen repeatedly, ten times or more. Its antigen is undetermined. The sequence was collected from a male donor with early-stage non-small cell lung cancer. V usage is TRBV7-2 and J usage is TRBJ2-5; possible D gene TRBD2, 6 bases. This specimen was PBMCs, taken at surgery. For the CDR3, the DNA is TGTGCCAGCAGCTTAGATGCGTCTTCGGGCCGTGTCGGGAGTCAAGAGACCCAGTACTTC. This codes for CASSLDASSGRVGSQETQYF.